Presented here are 11 T cell receptor beta chains from one specimen sequenced in a study of CD8+ T cells in alopecia areata. Treatment described: oral pan-JAK inhibitor, 5-10 mg twice daily. Reverse transcription of extracted RNA yielded cDNA, which provided the sequencing template. Some clones are missing from TCRdb's copy, which holds only in-frame ones; the method was immunoSEQ multiplex PCR. The sample yields 80,000 to 95,000 clones, 40% to 50% seen once. This specimen consisted of CD8+ T cells sorted from blood, obtained at week 24, from a patient treated with tofacitinib. These receptors were obtained from a human donor with alopecia areata.

This clone was recorded at least ten times. The CDR3: CASSLVAVEDRPLIQYF. DNA of the CDR3: TGTGCCAGCAGCTTAGTCGCGGTTGAGGACAGGCCACTCATTCAGTACTTC. V usage is TRBV7-2 and J usage is TRBJ2-4; TRBD1 agrees at 7 bases. The CDR3 has 17 residues. V dropped 1 base and J dropped 9; count of bases not matched to a gene: 15. Germline loops: CDR1 SGHTA, CDR2 FQGNSA.

The chain combines TRBV9 with TRBJ2-1; no reliable D call. The CDR3 sequence is 12 residues long. Germline V gene lookup returns CDR1 SGDLS and CDR2 YYNGEE. Trimming left V 4 bases short and J 7 bases short, with 9 bases between. The CDR3 sequence: CASSPNSNEQFF. Written as DNA, the CDR3 is TGTGCCAGCAGCCCCAATTCGAATGAGCAGTTCTTC.

This chain links TRBV29-1 with TRBJ2-2; no clear D gene. From germline, CDR1 is SQVTM and CDR2 ANQGSEA. CDR3 length equals 12 residues. Trimming took 2 bases from V and 3 from J, leaving 4 bases between them. CDR3 DNA: TGCAGCGTTGAACCACACACCGGGGAGCTGTTTTTT. Protein sequence: CSVEPHTGELFF.

This clone was counted a few times. The genes are TRBV5-1 and TRBJ2-5; 9 bases agree with TRBD1. The CDR3 covers 15 residues. Germline trimming cut 5 bases from V and 2 bases from J; bases unmatched to any gene: 7. In germline, CDR1 is SGHRS, CDR2 YFSETQ. The CDR3 sequence: CASSSGTGQQETQYF. CDR3 bases: TGCGCCAGCAGTTCCGGGACAGGGCAACAAGAGACCCAGTACTTC.

This clone was detected only a few times. The chain uses TRBV4-1 and TRBJ2-2; TRBD2 aligns across 9 bases. CDR1 and CDR2 from the germline V gene are MGHRA and YSYEKL. CDR3 length: 19 residues. V was clipped by 0 bases and J by 5 bases; unmatched bases: 13. The CDR3: CASSQDGRLVAGVTGELFF. The CDR3 DNA reads as TGCGCCAGCAGCCAAGATGGCCGGCTGGTAGCGGGAGTTACCGGGGAGCTGTTTTTT.

The table lists this clone with a few counts. The V call is TRBV13, the J call TRBJ2-5; 9 nucleotides line up with TRBD1. V lost 5 bases to trimming and J lost 5 bases; unmatched junction nucleotides: 6. This CDR3 is built from 14 residues. The germline gives CDR1 PRHDT, CDR2 FYEKMQ (reference sequence). The CDR3 sequence is CASSHRGLRETQYF. The CDR3 DNA sequence: TGTGCCAGCAGCCACAGGGGGCTCCGCGAGACCCAGTACTTC.

This clone was detected only a few times. This sequence joins TRBV5-1 and TRBJ1-2; TRBD1 is a possible D gene (5 bases). The CDR3 has 13 amino acids. The germline V and J ends were trimmed by 1 base and 2 bases, with 6 bases remaining between them. Per germline, CDR1 SGHRS and CDR2 YFSETQ. The CDR3 DNA is TGCGCCAGCAGCTTGAACAGGAACTATGGCTACACCTTC. Its protein product is CASSLNRNYGYTF.

The J gene is TRBJ2-4, the V gene TRBV2, with D possibly being TRBD1 (6 bases). Germline V lookup: CDR1 SNHLY, CDR2 FYNNEI. The CDR3 sequence is 12 residues long. With 5 bases removed from V and 7 bases from J, the gap between germline ends came to 9 bases. DNA of the CDR3: TGTGCCAGCAGTCCAGGGGCGAACATTCAGTACTTC. Protein product: CASSPGANIQYF.

A few counts support this clone. The chain combines TRBV5-1 with TRBJ2-7; tentative D call: TRBD1 (5 bases). The length of the CDR3 is 14 residues. CDR1 is SGHRS and CDR2 is YFSETQ in the germline V gene. Trimming shortened V by 4 bases and J by 5 bases, and 16 bases separated the two germline ends. CDR3: CASSLGPVLDEQYF. In DNA form, the CDR3 reads TGCGCCAGCAGCCTGGGGCCTGTTCTCGACGAGCAGTACTTC.

The chain joins TRBV4-1 to TRBJ2-7; 8 positions match TRBD2. The CDR3 is made up of 16 amino acids. Germline-derived CDR1 and CDR2 are MGHRA and YSYEKL. The V segment lost 4 bases and the J segment 4 bases; nucleotides outside the gene matches: 12. The chain's CDR3 is CASSLEEGAGAYEQYF. For the CDR3, the DNA is TGCGCCAGCAGCCTGGAAGAGGGAGCGGGAGCTTACGAGCAGTACTTC.

The V gene is TRBV4-3, the J gene TRBJ2-7, with D unclear. Germline CDR1 LGHNA, CDR2 YSLEER. The CDR3 sequence is 16 residues long. Trimming left V 0 bases short and J 1 base short, with 13 bases between. The CDR3 DNA follows: TGCGCCAGCAGCCAAGATTACAGCCCCAAGTCCTACGAGCAGTACTTC. Its translation is CASSQDYSPKSYEQYF.